This entry lists 16 T cell receptor beta chains sequenced from one sample in a study of blood T cell repertoires in COVID-19. Sequenced by immunoSEQ multiplex PCR; TCRdb stores in-frame clones only, minus some. The sample records under 200,000 clones, roughly 87% being singletons. Sequenced: peripheral blood. The source of these receptors is a man in his sixties with active or convalescent COVID-19.

This chain links TRBV12-3 or TRBV12-4 with TRBJ1-1, with D uncertain. V lost 2 bases and J lost 6, with 7 bases in between. The CDR3 covers 12 residues. CDR3 nucleotide sequence: TGTGCCAGCAGTTTAAGTCTAGCTGAAGCTTTCTTT. Encoded protein: CASSLSLAEAFF.

This rearrangement joins TRBV5-1 to TRBJ1-3; D is perhaps TRBD1 (5 bases). V lost 5 bases, J lost 0 bases, and 12 bases lay in between. CDR3 size: 15 residues. Germline V lookup: CDR1 SGHRS, CDR2 YFSETQ. The CDR3 DNA reads as TGCGCCAGCAGTCCTGACAGAAACTCTGGAAACACCATATATTTT. It yields the protein CASSPDRNSGNTIYF.

The genes are TRBV3-1 (or the pseudogene TRBV3-2) and TRBJ2-1; possibly TRBD1 for D (6 bases). The CDR3 length is 12 residues. V lost 3 bases and J 15 bases, leaving 15 bases between the germline ends. Germline V gene data show CDR1 as LGHDT and CDR2 as YNNKEL (reference sequence). The CDR3 spells CASSHRGGVRFF. CDR3 coding DNA: TGTGCCAGCAGCCACAGGGGCGGTGTTCGGTTCTTC.

V is TRBV2 and J is TRBJ1-2, with 9 bases identical to TRBD1. Germline values: CDR1 SNHLY, CDR2 FYNNEI. The CDR3 is made up of 16 amino acids. Trimming removed 5 bases from V and 2 bases from J; junction bases left unmatched: 9. The CDR3 reads CASSISPGQGNYGYTF. Here the CDR3 DNA reads TGTGCCAGCAGTATATCACCGGGACAGGGAAACTATGGCTACACCTTC.

The genes are TRBV2 and TRBJ2-3, with 13 nucleotides matching TRBD2. Looked up from germline, CDR1 is SNHLY and CDR2 is FYNNEI. This CDR3 has 15 amino acids. Unmatched junction bases numbered 4, after V lost 6 bases and J lost 4 bases. The CDR3 loop reads CASRKLAGGPDTQYF. The CDR3 nucleotides read TGTGCCAGCAGAAAACTAGCGGGGGGGCCAGATACGCAGTATTTT.

The J gene is TRBJ2-5, the V gene TRBV24-1; TRBD2 agrees at 11 bases. Germline V lookup: CDR1 KGHDR, CDR2 SFDVKD. CDR3 length equals 16 residues. The trim removed 9 bases at V and 1 base at J, leaving 9 bases unmatched. CDR3 loop: CATGGATSGGQETQYF. In nucleotides, the CDR3 is TGTGCCACCGGGGGGGCTACTAGCGGGGGCCAAGAGACCCAGTACTTC.

The chain links TRBV6-5 to TRBJ1-5; the match to TRBD1 covers 10 bases. This CDR3 is built from 14 residues. Germline CDR1 MNHEY, CDR2 SVGAGI. Trimming cost V 6 bases and J 5 bases; bases outside gene matches: 4. CDR3 sequence (DNA): TGTGCCAGCAGGGCCGGGACAGGGGATCAGCCCCAGCATTTT. Encoded protein: CASRAGTGDQPQHF.

This clone occurred many times. The rearrangement uses TRBV7-9 and TRBJ1-1; TRBD1 agrees at 9 bases. Germline trimming cut 5 bases from V and 0 bases from J; bases unmatched to any gene: 10. This CDR3 has 17 amino acids. Germline loops: CDR1 SEHNR, CDR2 FQNEAQ (reference sequence). The CDR3 here is CASSAADRGRMNTEAFF. The CDR3 coding sequence is TGTGCCAGCAGCGCTGCCGACAGGGGGAGGATGAACACTGAAGCTTTCTTT.

The rearrangement links TRBV3-1 (or the pseudogene TRBV3-2) to TRBJ1-1; perhaps TRBD1 as D (5 bases). Between the trimmed V and J ends, which lost 4 bases and 3 bases, there was a span of 12 bases. CDR1 and CDR2 (germline): LGHDT, YNNKEL (reference sequence). There are 14 residues in the CDR3. The CDR3, as DNA: TGTGCCAGCAGCCGATCGGGGGTGGACACTGAAGCTTTCTTT. As protein: CASSRSGVDTEAFF.

J is TRBJ1-1 and V is TRBV19; D gene uncertain. From germline, CDR1 is LNHDA and CDR2 SQIVND (reference sequence). CDR3 size: 14 residues. The V end was cut by 5 bases, the J end by 3 bases, with 13 bases between. The CDR3 here is CASSVRGGHTEAFF. CDR3 DNA sequence: TGTGCCAGTAGTGTGCGGGGAGGGCACACTGAAGCTTTCTTT.

A single count supports this clone. The chain couples TRBV11-2 to TRBJ2-7, with 9 bases lining up with TRBD1. The length of the CDR3 is 15 residues. Germline CDR1 SGHAT, CDR2 FQNNGV. V shed 3 bases, J shed 5 bases, and the junction held 8 bases outside the gene matches. The CDR3 sequence is CASSLGQGTRNEQYF. DNA for the CDR3: TGTGCCAGCAGCTTGGGACAGGGAACTCGAAACGAGCAGTACTTC.

V is TRBV7-6 and J is TRBJ2-2; D gene ambiguous. The CDR3 covers 15 residues. Deletions cut 0 bases from V and 1 base from J, with 6 bases between. From germline, CDR1 is SGHVS and CDR2 FNYEAQ. The CDR3 spells CASSLASGNTGELFF. CDR3 sequence (DNA): TGTGCCAGCAGCTTAGCGTCAGGGAACACCGGGGAGCTGTTTTTT.

The chain employs TRBV5-1 and TRBJ1-3; maybe TRBD1 (6 bases). Trimming took off 1 base at V and 3 bases at J, with 11 bases between the two ends. Germline CDR1 SGHRS, CDR2 YFSETQ. This CDR3 is built from 15 residues. CDR3 amino acids: CASSLTGQIGNTIYF. Written as DNA, the CDR3 is TGCGCCAGCAGCTTGACTGGACAGATTGGAAACACCATATATTTT.

The CDR3 region has the DNA TGTGCCAGCAGCTTTCGGGGGGAATGGGAAAAACTGTTTTTT. Its protein is CASSFRGEWEKLFF. This chain links TRBV5-6 with TRBJ1-4; a possible D gene is TRBD1 (5 bases). Germline CDR1 is SGHDT and CDR2 is YYEEEE. The CDR3 sequence is 14 residues long. V lost 2 bases and J 8 bases, leaving 13 bases between the germline ends.

This rearrangement joins TRBV2 to TRBJ1-1; D not resolved. Trimming pared 4 bases from V and 5 bases from J, leaving 11 bases between. This CDR3 has 13 residues. Germline assignment: CDR1 SNHLY and CDR2 FYNNEI. The CDR3: CASSAESRTEAFF. DNA of the CDR3: TGTGCCAGCAGTGCAGAATCGAGGACTGAAGCTTTCTTT.

The genes are TRBV4-1 and TRBJ1-2; tentative D call: TRBD1 (6 bases). Germline CDR1 reads MGHRA; CDR2 reads YSYEKL. The ends were cut back, 1 base at V and 4 bases at J, with 13 bases in the middle. The CDR3 spans 15 residues. CDR3 sequence: CASSQVQGLGYGYTF. As DNA, the CDR3 is TGCGCCAGCAGCCAAGTACAGGGTCTGGGCTATGGCTACACCTTC.